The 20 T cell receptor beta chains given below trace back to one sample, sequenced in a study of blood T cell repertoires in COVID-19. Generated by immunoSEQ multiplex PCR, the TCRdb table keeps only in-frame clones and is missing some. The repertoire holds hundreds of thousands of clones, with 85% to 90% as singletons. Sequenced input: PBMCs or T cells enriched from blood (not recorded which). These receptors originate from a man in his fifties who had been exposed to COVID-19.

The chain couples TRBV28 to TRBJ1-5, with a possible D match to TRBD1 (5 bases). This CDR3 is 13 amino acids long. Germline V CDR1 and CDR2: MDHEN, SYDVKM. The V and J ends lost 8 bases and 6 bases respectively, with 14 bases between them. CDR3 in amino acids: CASHEGASQPQHF. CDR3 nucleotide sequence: TGTGCCAGCCACGAAGGGGCGAGTCAGCCCCAGCATTTT.

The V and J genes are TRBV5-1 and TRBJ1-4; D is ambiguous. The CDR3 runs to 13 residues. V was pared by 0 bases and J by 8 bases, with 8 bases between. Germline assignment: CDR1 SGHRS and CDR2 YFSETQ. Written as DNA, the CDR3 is TGCGCCAGCAGCTTGGGAGTTCGAGAAAAACTGTTTTTT. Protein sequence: CASSLGVREKLFF.

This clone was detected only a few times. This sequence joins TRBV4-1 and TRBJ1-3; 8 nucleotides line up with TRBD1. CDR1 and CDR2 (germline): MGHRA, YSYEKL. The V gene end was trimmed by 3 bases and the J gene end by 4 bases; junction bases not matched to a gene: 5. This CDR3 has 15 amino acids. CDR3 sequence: CASSHGQGTGNTIYF. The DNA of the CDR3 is TGCGCCAGCAGCCACGGACAGGGCACAGGAAACACCATATATTTT.

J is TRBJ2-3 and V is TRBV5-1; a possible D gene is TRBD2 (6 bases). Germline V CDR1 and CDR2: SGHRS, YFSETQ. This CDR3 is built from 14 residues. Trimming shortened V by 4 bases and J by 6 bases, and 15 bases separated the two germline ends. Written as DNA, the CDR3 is TGCGCCAGCAGCCTGGAGGGGTTGGGGGATACGCAGTATTTT. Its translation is CASSLEGLGDTQYF.

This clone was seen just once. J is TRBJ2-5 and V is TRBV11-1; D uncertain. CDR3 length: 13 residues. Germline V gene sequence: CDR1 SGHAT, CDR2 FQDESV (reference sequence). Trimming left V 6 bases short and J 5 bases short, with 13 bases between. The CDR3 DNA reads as TGTGCCAGCAGAAAGTCCTTCGGGGAGACCCAGTACTTC. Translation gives CASRKSFGETQYF.

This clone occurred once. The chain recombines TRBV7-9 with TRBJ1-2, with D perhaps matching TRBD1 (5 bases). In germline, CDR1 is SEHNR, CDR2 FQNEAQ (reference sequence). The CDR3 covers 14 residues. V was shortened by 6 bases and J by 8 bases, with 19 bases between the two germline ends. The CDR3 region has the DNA TGTGCCAGCAGTTTGGAGGGGATTGAGAGCGGCTACACCTTC. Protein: CASSLEGIESGYTF.

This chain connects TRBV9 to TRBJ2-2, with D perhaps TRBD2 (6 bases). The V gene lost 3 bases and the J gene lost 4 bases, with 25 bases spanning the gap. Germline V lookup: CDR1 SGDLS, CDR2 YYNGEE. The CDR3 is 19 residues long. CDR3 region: CASSAKDIQRDFGTGELFF. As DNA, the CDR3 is TGTGCCAGCAGCGCAAAAGATATACAACGGGACTTTGGCACCGGGGAGCTGTTTTTT.

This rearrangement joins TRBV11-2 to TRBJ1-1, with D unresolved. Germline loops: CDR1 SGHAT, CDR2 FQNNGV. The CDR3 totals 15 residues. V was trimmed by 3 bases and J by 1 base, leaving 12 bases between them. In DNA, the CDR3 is TGTGCCAGCAGCTTTTATCCAGGAACGAACACTGAAGCTTTCTTT. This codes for CASSFYPGTNTEAFF.

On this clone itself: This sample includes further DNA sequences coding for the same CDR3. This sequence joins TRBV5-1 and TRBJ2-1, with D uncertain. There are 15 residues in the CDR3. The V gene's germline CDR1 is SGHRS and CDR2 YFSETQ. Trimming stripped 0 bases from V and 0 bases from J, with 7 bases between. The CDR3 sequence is CASSLGSSSYNEQFF. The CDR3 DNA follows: TGCGCCAGCAGCTTGGGGTCGAGCTCCTACAATGAGCAGTTCTTC. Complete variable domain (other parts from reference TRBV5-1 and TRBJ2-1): KAGVTQTPRYLIKTRGQQVTLSCSPISGHRSVSWYQQTPGQGLQFLFEYFSETQRNKGNFPGRFSGRQFSNSRSEMNVSTLELGDSALYLCASSLGSSSYNEQFFGPGTRLTVL.

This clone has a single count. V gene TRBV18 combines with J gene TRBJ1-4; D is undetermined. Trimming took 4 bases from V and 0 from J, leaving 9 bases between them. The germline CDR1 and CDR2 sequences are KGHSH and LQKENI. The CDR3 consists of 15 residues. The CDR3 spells CASSLVGATNEKLFF. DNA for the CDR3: TGTGCCAGCTCACTTGTCGGTGCAACTAATGAAAAACTGTTTTTT. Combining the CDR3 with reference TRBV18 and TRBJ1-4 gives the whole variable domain NAGVMQNPRHLVRRRGQEARLRCSPMKGHSHVYWYRQLPEEGLKFMVYLQKENIIDESGMPKERFSAEFPKEGPSILRIQQVVRGDSAAYFCASSLVGATNEKLFFGSGTQLSVL.

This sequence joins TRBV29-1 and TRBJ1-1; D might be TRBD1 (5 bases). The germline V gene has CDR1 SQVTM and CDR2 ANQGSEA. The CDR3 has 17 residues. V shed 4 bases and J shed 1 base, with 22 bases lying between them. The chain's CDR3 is CSVGVGVGRGRNTEAFF. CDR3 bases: TGCAGCGTTGGAGTAGGGGTTGGGAGGGGTAGGAACACTGAAGCTTTCTTT.

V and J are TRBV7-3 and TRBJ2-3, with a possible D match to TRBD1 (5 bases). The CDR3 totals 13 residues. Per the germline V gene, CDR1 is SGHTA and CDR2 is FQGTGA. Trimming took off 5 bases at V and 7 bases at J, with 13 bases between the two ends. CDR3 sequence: CASSPDRLYTQYF. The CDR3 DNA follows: TGTGCCAGCAGCCCCGACAGACTGTATACGCAGTATTTT.

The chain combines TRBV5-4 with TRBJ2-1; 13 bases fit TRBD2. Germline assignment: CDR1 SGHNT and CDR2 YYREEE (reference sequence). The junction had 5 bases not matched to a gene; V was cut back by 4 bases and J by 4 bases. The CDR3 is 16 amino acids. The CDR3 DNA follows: TGTGCCAGCAGCCCGGGGACTAGCGGGACATACAATGAGCAGTTCTTC. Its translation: CASSPGTSGTYNEQFF.

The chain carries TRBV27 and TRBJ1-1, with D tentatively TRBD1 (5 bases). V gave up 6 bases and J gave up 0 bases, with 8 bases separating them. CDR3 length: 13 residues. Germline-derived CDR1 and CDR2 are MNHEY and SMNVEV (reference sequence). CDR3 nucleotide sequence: TGTGCCAGCAGCCCAGGGTTGAACACTGAAGCTTTCTTT. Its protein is CASSPGLNTEAFF.

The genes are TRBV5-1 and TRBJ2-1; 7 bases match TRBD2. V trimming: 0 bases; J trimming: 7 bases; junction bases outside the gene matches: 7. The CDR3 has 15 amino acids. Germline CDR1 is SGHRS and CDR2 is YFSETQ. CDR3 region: CASSLGLALTNEQFF. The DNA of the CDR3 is TGCGCCAGCAGCTTGGGACTAGCCCTTACAAATGAGCAGTTCTTC.

This CDR3 reads CASSEYGQPNQPQHF. CDR3 nucleotide sequence: TGTGCCAGCAGTGAGTATGGACAGCCAAATCAGCCCCAGCATTTT. V usage is TRBV6-4 and J usage is TRBJ1-5; perhaps TRBD1 as D (6 bases). Germline V gene data show CDR1 as MRHNA and CDR2 as SNTAGT. Trimming took off 3 bases at V and 4 bases at J, with 13 bases between the two ends. CDR3 length equals 15 residues.

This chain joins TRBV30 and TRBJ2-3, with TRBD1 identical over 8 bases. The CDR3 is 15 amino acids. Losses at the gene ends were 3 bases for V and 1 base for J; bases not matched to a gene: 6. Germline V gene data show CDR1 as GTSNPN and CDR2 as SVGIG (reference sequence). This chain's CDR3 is CAWRRGTGGTDTQYF. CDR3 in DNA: TGTGCCTGGAGGAGGGGGACAGGAGGCACAGATACGCAGTATTTT.

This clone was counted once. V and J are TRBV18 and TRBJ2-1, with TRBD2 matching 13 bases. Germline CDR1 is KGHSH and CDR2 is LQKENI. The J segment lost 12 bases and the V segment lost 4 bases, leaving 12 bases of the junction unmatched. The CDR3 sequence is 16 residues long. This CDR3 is CASSHDRTSGGDGQFF. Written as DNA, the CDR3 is TGTGCCAGCTCACACGATCGGACTAGCGGGGGAGACGGGCAGTTCTTC.

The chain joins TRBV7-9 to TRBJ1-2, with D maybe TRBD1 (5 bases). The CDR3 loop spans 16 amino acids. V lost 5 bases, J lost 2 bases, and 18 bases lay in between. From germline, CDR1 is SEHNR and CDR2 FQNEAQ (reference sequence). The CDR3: CASSRGASTLNYGYTF. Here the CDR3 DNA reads TGTGCCAGCAGCCGCGGGGCGAGCACCCTCAACTATGGCTACACCTTC.

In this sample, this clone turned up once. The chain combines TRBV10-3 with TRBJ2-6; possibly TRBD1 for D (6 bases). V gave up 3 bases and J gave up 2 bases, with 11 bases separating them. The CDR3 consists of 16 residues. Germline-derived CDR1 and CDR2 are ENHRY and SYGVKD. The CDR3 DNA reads TGTGCCATCAGTGAATACGAGGGGGCTGGGGCCAACGTCCTGACTTTC. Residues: CAISEYEGAGANVLTF.